The 6 T cell receptor beta chains presented below share a single source sample, sequenced in a study of lymphopenia after photon versus proton radiotherapy (dated by TCRdb to the late 2010s). Libraries were made using the immunoSEQ multiplex PCR assay. TCRdb obtained this table from immuneACCESS and retained in-frame rearrangements with V and J assigned. These tables miss some clones; where compared with another copy, unresolved V genes account for less than half of the shortfall, and the remainder is unexplained. For this sample there are fewer than 15,000 clones; about 88% appear just once. The ten largest clonotypes hold 3% to 4% of the sample. The source material was peripheral blood, sampled from a patient treated with photon-based radiotherapy. All receptors come from a man between 60 and 75 years old with pancreatic cancer.

This clone was counted only a few times. The rearrangement uses TRBV9 and TRBJ2-7, with D possibly TRBD1 on 5 matching bases. The CDR3 length is 15 residues. V was shortened by 4 bases and J by 3 bases, with 17 bases between the two germline ends. Per germline, CDR1 SGDLS and CDR2 YYNGEE. For the CDR3, the DNA is TGTGCCAGCAGCCCAAAAGGCGGACAAAGCTACGAGCAGTACTTC. Residues: CASSPKGGQSYEQYF.

In nucleotides, the CDR3 is TGTGCCAGCAGTCAAGGACTAGCGGGGTCCCCTAGCACAGATACGCAGTATTTT. This sequence encodes CASSQGLAGSPSTDTQYF. The chain couples TRBV27 to TRBJ2-3; 12 nucleotides match TRBD2. The J segment lost 0 bases and the V segment lost 5 bases, leaving 9 bases of the junction unmatched. CDR3 length: 18 amino acids. Germline CDR1 reads MNHEY; CDR2 reads SMNVEV (reference sequence).

V gene TRBV5-5 combines with J gene TRBJ2-5, with 13 nucleotides matching TRBD2. With 5 bases clipped from V and 3 bases from J, the junction kept 10 bases outside the gene matches. Germline-derived CDR1 and CDR2 are SGHKS and YYEKEE (reference sequence). CDR3 length: 17 residues. CDR3 sequence: CASRVGLAGYSKETQYF. The CDR3 region has the DNA TGTGCCAGCAGGGTGGGACTAGCGGGGTACTCTAAAGAGACCCAGTACTTC. The entire variable domain, with the rest obtained from reference TRBV5-5 and TRBJ2-5, is as follows: DAGVTQSPTHLIKTRGQQVTLRCSPISGHKSVSWYQQVLGQGPQFIFQYYEKEERGRGNFPDRFSARQFPNYSSELNVNALLLGDSALYLCASRVGLAGYSKETQYFGPGTRLLVL.

This clone occurred a few times. The V and J genes are TRBV19 and TRBJ2-2; D perhaps matches TRBD1 (6 bases). Trimming pared 3 bases from V and 4 bases from J, leaving 9 bases between. Germline V lookup: CDR1 LNHDA, CDR2 SQIVND (reference sequence). The CDR3 consists of 14 residues. CDR3 nucleotide sequence: TGTGCCAGTAGTATGCAGGGGCCCACCGGGGAGCTGTTTTTT. Translated, it gives CASSMQGPTGELFF.

The chain joins TRBV6-5 to TRBJ2-1; D is uncertain. Germline V gives CDR1 MNHEY, CDR2 SVGAGI. The CDR3 has 13 amino acids. V was pared by 11 bases and J by 0 bases, with 11 bases between. CDR3 sequence: CASRPNSYNEQFF. Written as DNA, the CDR3 is TGTGCCTCCCGGCCGAACTCCTACAATGAGCAGTTCTTC.

This sequence joins TRBV30 and TRBJ2-3; possible D gene TRBD2, 5 bases. Deletions cut 0 bases from V and 1 base from J, with 20 bases between. This CDR3 has 18 residues. CDR1 is GTSNPN, CDR2 SVGIG, per germline (reference sequence). The chain's CDR3 is CAWSVLGDIVRGTDTQYF. DNA for the CDR3: TGTGCCTGGAGTGTACTGGGAGACATAGTTAGGGGCACAGATACGCAGTATTTT.